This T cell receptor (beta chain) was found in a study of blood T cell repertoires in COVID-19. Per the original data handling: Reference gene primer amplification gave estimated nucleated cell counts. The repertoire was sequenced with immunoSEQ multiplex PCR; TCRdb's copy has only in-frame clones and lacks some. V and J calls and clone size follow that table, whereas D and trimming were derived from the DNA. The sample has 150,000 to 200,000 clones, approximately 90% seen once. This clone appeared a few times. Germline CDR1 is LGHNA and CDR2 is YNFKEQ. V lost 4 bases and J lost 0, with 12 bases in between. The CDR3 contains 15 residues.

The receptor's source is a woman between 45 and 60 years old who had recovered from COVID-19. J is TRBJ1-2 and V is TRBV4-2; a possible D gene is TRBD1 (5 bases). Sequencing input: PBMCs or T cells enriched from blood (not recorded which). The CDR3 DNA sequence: TGTGCCAGCAGCCCGTCTGGGGGGTCTAACTATGGCTACACCTTC. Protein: CASSPSGGSNYGYTF.